The 18 T cell receptor beta chains below were found in one sample sequenced in a study of cytomegalovirus exposure and HLA in healthy donors. The study ran its PCR with 60 Vbeta and 13 Jbeta primers. Clones were sequenced by immunoSEQ multiplex PCR, and TCRdb holds only the in-frame ones, with some missing. Counted here are roughly 150,000 clones, about 82% occurring once; the ten biggest clones make up roughly 3.5%. The sequencing sample was made of PBMCs. The receptors come from a male donor in good health and CMV-seronegative.

The chain combines TRBV10-3 with TRBJ2-7; TRBD1 matches 9 bases. Germline assignment: CDR1 ENHRY and CDR2 SYGVKD. The V and J ends lost 6 bases and 1 base, in that order; junction bases with no gene match: 1. The CDR3 covers 13 residues. The CDR3 loop reads CAIRGTGSYEQYF. The CDR3 DNA is TGTGCCATCAGGGGGACAGGGTCCTACGAGCAGTACTTC.

The V call is TRBV7-8, the J call TRBJ2-3, with TRBD2 matching over 15 bases. V dropped 5 bases and J dropped 2; count of bases not matched to a gene: 14. Germline V gives CDR1 SGHVS, CDR2 FQNEAQ. This CDR3 has 20 amino acids. CDR3 amino acids: CASSPRTSGRVRGHTDTQYF. CDR3 nucleotide sequence: TGTGCCAGCAGCCCGCGGACTAGCGGGAGGGTCAGGGGACACACAGATACGCAGTATTTT.

J is TRBJ1-6 and V is TRBV4-2, with 11 bases fitting TRBD1. V lost 5 bases to trimming and J lost 0 bases; unmatched junction nucleotides: 6. The CDR3 runs to 18 residues. The germline V gene encodes CDR1 LGHNA and CDR2 YNFKEQ. The CDR3 protein is CASSKGQGASSYNSPLHF. The DNA of the CDR3 is TGTGCCAGCAGCAAAGGACAGGGGGCTAGCTCCTATAATTCACCCCTCCACTTT.

The V call is TRBV10-1, the J call TRBJ1-1, with D unresolved. The CDR3 is made up of 18 amino acids. Trimming removed 9 bases at V and 1 base at J, with 27 bases between. Germline V gene data show CDR1 as WNHNN and CDR2 as SYGVQD (reference sequence). The CDR3 coding sequence is TGCGCCAGGGCTACGGAGGAACATATAACTCGGACGAACACTGAAGCTTTCTTT. Translation: CARATEEHITRTNTEAFF.

This clone was seen a handful of times. The chain uses TRBV11-3 and TRBJ2-7; TRBD2 aligns across 10 bases. V shed 0 bases, J shed 2 bases, and the junction held 1 base outside the gene matches. In germline, CDR1 is SGHNT, CDR2 YENEEA. CDR3 length: 15 amino acids. CDR3 coding DNA: TGTGCCAGCAGCTTAGAAGCGGGAGGGCCCTACGAGCAGTACTTC. Its protein product is CASSLEAGGPYEQYF.

The chain joins TRBV2 to TRBJ2-1; no firm D call. Germline-derived CDR1 and CDR2 are SNHLY and FYNNEI. The CDR3 spans 13 residues. Deletions cut 6 bases from V and 4 bases from J, with 10 bases between. The CDR3 nucleotides read TGTGCCAGCAGACCAGACAATTACAATGAGCAGTTCTTC. Amino acids: CASRPDNYNEQFF. Variable domain in full (rest from reference TRBV2 and TRBJ2-1): EPEVTQTPSHQVTQMGQEVILRCVPISNHLYFYWYRQILGQKVEFLVSFYNNEISEKSEIFDDQFSVERPDGSNFTLKIRSTKLEDSAMYFCASRPDNYNEQFFGPGTRLTVL.

The table lists this clone with a count of one. The chain couples TRBV19 to TRBJ1-1; D is unclear. The CDR3 is 14 amino acids. Germline V gene data show CDR1 as LNHDA and CDR2 as SQIVND (reference sequence). Deletions cut 3 bases from V and 1 base from J, with 9 bases between. CDR3 protein: CASSIQVENTEAFF. Here the CDR3 DNA reads TGTGCCAGTAGTATTCAGGTAGAGAACACTGAAGCTTTCTTT.

The V and J genes are TRBV28 and TRBJ2-1; 8 nucleotides match TRBD1. Unmatched junction bases numbered 9, after V lost 6 bases and J lost 2 bases. Germline lookup yields CDR1 MDHEN and CDR2 SYDVKM. The CDR3 is 16 amino acids. The CDR3 sequence: CASSPLGQGPYNEQFF. As DNA, the CDR3 is TGTGCCAGCAGCCCTTTAGGACAGGGCCCCTACAATGAGCAGTTCTTC.

The chain is built from TRBV18 and TRBJ1-4; D possibly corresponds to TRBD1 (5 bases). The ends were cut back, 5 bases at V and 1 base at J, with 26 bases in the middle. Germline V gene data show CDR1 as KGHSH and CDR2 as LQKENI. The CDR3 sequence is 20 residues long. In DNA, the CDR3 is TGTGCCAGCTCATCCCAAAGCCTAAACAGGTTTAGAGGAACTAATGAAAAACTGTTTTTT. Translating it yields CASSSQSLNRFRGTNEKLFF.

This clone came up once. The genes are TRBV27 and TRBJ2-7, with D hard to call. This CDR3 comprises 14 residues. Trimming removed 6 bases at V and 3 bases at J, with 15 bases between. CDR1 and CDR2 from the germline V gene are MNHEY and SMNVEV (reference sequence). Written as DNA, the CDR3 is TGTGCCAGCAGCATGAATCGACTGAGCTACGAGCAGTACTTC. It is translated as CASSMNRLSYEQYF.

V gene TRBV29-1 combines with J gene TRBJ2-7; TRBD2 might be the D (6 bases). The ends were cut back, 4 bases at V and 5 bases at J, with 15 bases in the middle. Germline loops: CDR1 SQVTM, CDR2 ANQGSEA. This CDR3 is built from 13 residues. The CDR3 nucleotides are TGCAGCGTTGCGGTTGGAGGGAACCACGAGCAGTACTTC. This codes for CSVAVGGNHEQYF.

The chain carries TRBV7-2 and TRBJ1-1, with TRBD1 as a possible D gene (5 bases). The CDR3 extends over 14 amino acids. V was clipped by 1 base and J by 4 bases, with 10 bases between them. The germline CDR1 and CDR2 sequences are SGHTA and FQGNSA. In nucleotides, the CDR3 is TGTGCCAGCAGCTTAGATGGGGGGGGCACTGAAGCTTTCTTT. It is translated as CASSLDGGGTEAFF.

The table lists this clone with a few counts. The chain links TRBV6-6 to TRBJ1-2; D possibly corresponds to TRBD1 (5 bases). The CDR3 is 15 amino acids. Germline CDR1 is MNHNY and CDR2 is SVGAGI (reference sequence). Trimming shortened V by 5 bases and J by 7 bases, and 20 bases separated the two germline ends. In nucleotides, the CDR3 is TGTGCCAGCAGTCAGATAGACAGTCCAAGGGGTGGCTACACCTTC. The encoded protein is CASSQIDSPRGGYTF.

The chain links TRBV4-3 to TRBJ1-1, with 9 positions matching TRBD1. Germline CDR1 is LGHNA and CDR2 is YSLEER. V shed 0 bases, J shed 11 bases, and the junction held 13 bases outside the gene matches. This CDR3 has 16 amino acids. In nucleotides, the CDR3 is TGCGCCAGCAGCCAAGAAAATACAGGGGGCGCGGGGGAGGCTTTCTTT. This encodes CASSQENTGGAGEAFF.

This clone is a singleton in its sample. The chain links TRBV7-2 to TRBJ2-3; TRBD1 matches at 7 bases. The CDR3 sequence is 15 residues long. Germline V lookup: CDR1 SGHTA, CDR2 FQGNSA. Losses at the gene ends were 3 bases for V and 2 bases for J; bases not matched to a gene: 5. The CDR3 nucleotides are TGTGCCAGCAGCTTTGGACAGGCGTCCACAGATACGCAGTATTTT. As protein: CASSFGQASTDTQYF. Based on the CDR3 plus reference TRBV7-2 and TRBJ2-3, the full variable domain is GAGVSQSPSNKVTEKGKDVELRCDPISGHTALYWYRQSLGQGLEFLIYFQGNSAPDKSGLPSDRFSAERTGGSVSTLTIQRTQQEDSAVYLCASSFGQASTDTQYFGPGTRLTVL.

The genes are TRBV11-2 and TRBJ1-1; D is possibly TRBD1 (5 bases). The CDR3 length is 16 residues. Deletions cut 1 base from V and 0 bases from J, with 12 bases between. The germline V gene has CDR1 SGHAT and CDR2 FQNNGV. CDR3: CASSLVGADMNTEAFF. The CDR3 DNA reads TGTGCCAGCAGCTTAGTTGGGGCAGACATGAACACTGAAGCTTTCTTT.

This chain links TRBV25-1 with TRBJ2-2; 11 bases agree with TRBD2. Germline V gene data show CDR1 as MGHDK and CDR2 as SYGVNS. Trimming took 6 bases from V and 5 from J; bases not matched to a gene: 5. The CDR3 is 15 amino acids. CDR3 DNA sequence: TGTGCCAGCAGCGCCAGACTAGCGGGGACCGGGGAGCTGTTTTTT. This translates into CASSARLAGTGELFF.

The V and J genes are TRBV4-1 and TRBJ2-7, with D possibly being TRBD2 (5 bases). V lost 0 bases to trimming and J lost 3 bases, with 12 bases between them. The CDR3 is 15 amino acids. The germline V gene encodes CDR1 MGHRA and CDR2 YSYEKL. The CDR3 DNA sequence: TGCGCCAGCAGCCAAGATCGGATACTAGTCTACGAGCAGTACTTC. Encoded protein: CASSQDRILVYEQYF.